This T cell receptor beta chain came from a study of cytomegalovirus exposure and HLA in healthy donors. Broader study findings: Most sequenced TCRs were rare (though some public TCRs occurred in many donors). Altogether, 150 to 200 TCR beta chains were recorded as cytomegalovirus-associated.

Concerning this clone: Its antigen remains unidentified.

The V gene end was trimmed by 5 bases and the J gene end by 6 bases; junction bases not matched to a gene: 6. There are 15 residues in the CDR3. The V gene's germline CDR1 is SGHVS and CDR2 FNYEAQ. The approximately 130-subject validation cohort, separate from the 666-subject first cohort, included the donors. Profiling relied on immunoSEQ multiplex PCR, and the TCRdb table lists in-frame clones only, not all of them. The table has a few hundred thousand clones, 80% to 85% seen once. The chain recombines TRBV7-6 with TRBJ2-1, with 11 bases identical to TRBD2. Material for sequencing was PBMCs. The TCR comes from a woman in her twenties or thirties in good health and CMV-seropositive. CDR3 sequence reads: CASSPRLAGPNEQFF. DNA for the CDR3: TGTGCCAGCAGCCCCAGACTAGCGGGACCCAATGAGCAGTTCTTC.